This T cell receptor (beta chain) is from a study of human T cells and chemical hapten exposure (dated by TCRdb to about 2021). For context, the study as a whole: For sensitization, 2% DPC in acetone was applied to a roughly 2 cm by roughly 2 cm area of upper inner arm skin. Patch testing on the upper back used Finn chambers containing 0.01% DPC, with scoring done after 6 days according to International Contact Dermatitis Research Group standards. The mostly female patient cohort included alopecia areata with under or over 50% scalp involvement, alopecia totalis and alopecia universalis. The libraries were sequenced as a pool, and the TCR yield per sample differed mostly because of small variations in library volumes within the pool. Peripheral blood TCR repertoire changes were tracked in vivo in alopecia patients during primary and secondary sensitization to the hapten diphenylcyclopropenone (DPC). Patient blood was sampled pre-sensitization (week 0) and at 2, 6 and about 24 weeks after DPC sensitization. Blood for TCR sequencing was provided by twenty-nine alopecia patients at one to four time points (pre-sensitization, 2, 6 and 24 weeks). Patients additionally received weekly therapeutic DPC doses to the scalp throughout the approximately 22-week study period.

The library came from RACE. This sample was sequenced with a NextSeq 500. During library preparation, unique molecular identifiers were attached to individual cDNA molecules so that TCRs could be counted in a quantitative, reproducible way. From each blood RNA sample, both TCR alpha and TCR beta chains were sequenced. As for the authors' bioinformatics: The median number of TCRs per sample was roughly 94,000, ranging from roughly 23,224 to 690,600. V, J and CDR3 annotation of the TCR reads was performed with the Decombinator software suite. For the PS versus PT1 abundance plots, all samples were subsampled to the same number of TCRs (28,000). TCRs were defined as expanded if absent before sensitization and observed at least eight times at the 2-week time point. TCRdb trimmed the raw reads at Q25, called clones with MiXCR and kept productive beta chains. Every entry covers one CDR3 protein and lists the most common genes and DNA from its rows. TCRdb, not the original authors, processed these V and J calls. For this sample there are 55,000 to 75,000 distinct CDR3 sequences; about 6.7% appear just once. The top ten constitute 1.5% to 2% of the sample.

Explained via the paper, the time point label denotes: pre-sensitization, week 0. The meaning of the sample's treatment or condition label: therapeutic diphenylcyclopropenone sensitization with weekly scalp DPC. At each patch-test visit, blood was drawn before the patch test was applied. Patients were eligible if aged 18 to 70, diagnosed with alopecia and judged suitable for DPC therapy, and pregnant patients were excluded. Total RNA was isolated from unfractionated whole blood collected in Tempus Blood RNA tubes. The research as a whole found: Repeated subsampling changed both the strength of the expansion versus patch-test correlation and the threshold at which the correlation became significant. The number of TCRs above 1 in 1000 frequency did not change with DPC sensitization; there was no evidence of global repertoire structure alterations. Compared with pre-sensitization or healthy control sets, expanded TCRs formed significantly more large CDR3 similarity clusters, which is consistent with antigen-driven responses. Because every patient had alopecia, a presumed autoimmune disease, the patients' immune response might differ from that of healthy individuals. The number of PT1 expanded TCRs positively correlated with patch test score, significant at thresholds 8, 16 and 32 but not 4.

This clonotype was detected ten times or more. Its antigen is not yet known. Per-base quality was not reported, and no clone a single base away is much larger than it. There are 14 amino acids in the CDR3, from cysteine to phenylalanine inclusive. The read is trimmed to its CDR3 DNA, 42 bases read in frame from base 1. V is cut by 6 bases and J by 0 bases, and the space between the germline ends is 10 bases. CDR1 and CDR2 were assigned from the germline V gene as MNHEY and SVGAGI. The material sequenced was whole blood, taken in connection with sensitization to the hapten diphenylcyclopropenone (DPC). Recombination connected TRBV6-5 to TRBJ2-3; the D gene identity is not certain. This TCR derives from a woman in her twenties or thirties with alopecia areata. Some clones in this sample may be carry-over from other donors' samples. The CDR3: CASSLLISTDTQYF. The DNA reads TGTGCCAGCAGCCTCCTGATTAGCACAGATACGCAGTATTTT.